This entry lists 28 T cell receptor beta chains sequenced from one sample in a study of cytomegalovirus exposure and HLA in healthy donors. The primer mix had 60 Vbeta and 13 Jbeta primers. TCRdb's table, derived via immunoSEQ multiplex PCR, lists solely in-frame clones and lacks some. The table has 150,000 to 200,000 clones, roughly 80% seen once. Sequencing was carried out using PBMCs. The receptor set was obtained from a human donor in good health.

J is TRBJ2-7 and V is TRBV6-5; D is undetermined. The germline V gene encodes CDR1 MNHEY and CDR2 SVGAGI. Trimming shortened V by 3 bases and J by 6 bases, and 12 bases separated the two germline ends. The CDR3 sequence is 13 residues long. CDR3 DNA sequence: TGTGCCAGCAGTTATTCCAGCAGGTCCGAGCAGTACTTC. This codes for CASSYSSRSEQYF.

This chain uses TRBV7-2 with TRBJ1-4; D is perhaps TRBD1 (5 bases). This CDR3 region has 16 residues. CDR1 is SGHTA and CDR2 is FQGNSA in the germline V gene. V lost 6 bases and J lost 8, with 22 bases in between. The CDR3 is CASRSMKGRDSEKLFF. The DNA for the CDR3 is TGTGCCAGCAGAAGTATGAAAGGCCGGGACTCGGAAAAACTGTTTTTT. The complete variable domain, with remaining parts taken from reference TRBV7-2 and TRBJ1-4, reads GAGVSQSPSNKVTEKGKDVELRCDPISGHTALYWYRQSLGQGLEFLIYFQGNSAPDKSGLPSDRFSAERTGGSVSTLTIQRTQQEDSAVYLCASRSMKGRDSEKLFFGSGTQLSVL.

CDR3 region: CASSQGWGESYNEQFF. CDR3 nucleotides: TGCGCCAGCAGCCAAGGGTGGGGGGAGTCCTACAATGAGCAGTTCTTC. V gene TRBV4-3 combines with J gene TRBJ2-1; tentative D call: TRBD2 (6 bases). V lost 1 base and J lost 1, with 11 bases in between. This CDR3 is 16 amino acids long. Germline assignment: CDR1 LGHNA and CDR2 YSLEER.

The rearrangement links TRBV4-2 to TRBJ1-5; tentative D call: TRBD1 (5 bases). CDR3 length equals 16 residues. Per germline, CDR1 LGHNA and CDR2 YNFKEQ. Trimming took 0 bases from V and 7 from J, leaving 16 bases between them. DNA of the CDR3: TGTGCCAGCAGCCAAGAGGAAGGGGCCCGGGGGCAGCCCCAGCATTTT. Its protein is CASSQEEGARGQPQHF.

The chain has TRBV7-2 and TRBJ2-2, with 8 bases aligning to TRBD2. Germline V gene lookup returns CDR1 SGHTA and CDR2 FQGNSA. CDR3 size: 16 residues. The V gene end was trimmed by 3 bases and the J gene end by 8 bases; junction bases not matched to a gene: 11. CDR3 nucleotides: TGTGCCAGCAGCTTCGGGGCGGGGGGTGTTTCGGGGGAGCTGTTTTTT. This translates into CASSFGAGGVSGELFF. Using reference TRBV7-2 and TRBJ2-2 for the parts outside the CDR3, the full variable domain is GAGVSQSPSNKVTEKGKDVELRCDPISGHTALYWYRQSLGQGLEFLIYFQGNSAPDKSGLPSDRFSAERTGGSVSTLTIQRTQQEDSAVYLCASSFGAGGVSGELFFGEGSRLTVL.

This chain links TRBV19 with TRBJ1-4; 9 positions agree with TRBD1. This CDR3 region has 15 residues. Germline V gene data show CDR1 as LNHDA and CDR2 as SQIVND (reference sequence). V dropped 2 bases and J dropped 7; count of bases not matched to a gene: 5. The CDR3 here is CASSITGTGSEKLFF. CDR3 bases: TGTGCCAGTAGTATAACCGGGACAGGGAGTGAAAAACTGTTTTTT. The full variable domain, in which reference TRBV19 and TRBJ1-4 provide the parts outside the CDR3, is DGGITQSPKYLFRKEGQNVTLSCEQNLNHDAMYWYRQDPGQGLRLIYYSQIVNDFQKGDIAEGYSVSREKKESFPLTVTSAQKNPTAFYLCASSITGTGSEKLFFGSGTQLSVL.

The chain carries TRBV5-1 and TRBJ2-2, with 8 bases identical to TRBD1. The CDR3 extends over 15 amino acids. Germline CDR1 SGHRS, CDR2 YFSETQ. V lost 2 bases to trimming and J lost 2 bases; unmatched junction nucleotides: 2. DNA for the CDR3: TGCGCCAGCAGCTTCGACAGGGGCAACACCGGGGAGCTGTTTTTT. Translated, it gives CASSFDRGNTGELFF.

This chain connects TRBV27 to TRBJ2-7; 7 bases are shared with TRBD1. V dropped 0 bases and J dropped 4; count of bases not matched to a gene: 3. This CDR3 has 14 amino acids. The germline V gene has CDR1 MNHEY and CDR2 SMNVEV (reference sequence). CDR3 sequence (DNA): TGTGCCAGCAGTTTATCAGGGGGCCGATACGAGCAGTACTTC. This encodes CASSLSGGRYEQYF.

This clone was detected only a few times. The DNA for the CDR3 is TGTGCCAGCTCACCAAGGGGTCAGGCTGATGGCTACACCTTC. It yields the protein CASSPRGQADGYTF. This chain joins TRBV18 and TRBJ1-2; weak D call: TRBD1 (5 bases). Germline assignment: CDR1 KGHSH and CDR2 LQKENI. V dropped 2 bases and J dropped 6 bases, with 13 bases sitting between them. This CDR3 comprises 14 residues. Filled out from reference TRBV18 and TRBJ1-2, the complete variable domain reads NAGVMQNPRHLVRRRGQEARLRCSPMKGHSHVYWYRQLPEEGLKFMVYLQKENIIDESGMPKERFSAEFPKEGPSILRIQQVVRGDSAAYFCASSPRGQADGYTFGSGTRLTVV.

CDR3 in DNA: TGTGCCAGCTTAGTCGACAGGGGGCTCGCCAAAAACATTCAGTACTTC. As protein: CASLVDRGLAKNIQYF. The chain joins TRBV11-3 to TRBJ2-4, with 10 positions matching TRBD1. CDR1 SGHNT and CDR2 YENEEA come from the germline V gene. V lost 8 bases, J lost 1 base, and 8 bases stayed unmatched. CDR3 size: 16 residues. Drawing the rest from reference TRBV11-3 and TRBJ2-4, the complete variable domain is EAGVVQSPRYKIIEKKQPVAFWCNPISGHNTLYWYLQNLGQGPELLIRYENEEAVDDSQLPKDRFSAERLKGVDSTLKIQPAELGDSAVYLCASLVDRGLAKNIQYFGAGTRLSVL.

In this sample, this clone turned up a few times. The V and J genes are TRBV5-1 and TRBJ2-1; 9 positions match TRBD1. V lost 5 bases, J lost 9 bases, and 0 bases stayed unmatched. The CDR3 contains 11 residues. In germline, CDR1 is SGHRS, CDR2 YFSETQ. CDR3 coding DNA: TGCGCCAGCAGGACAGGGGGTGAGCAGTTCTTC. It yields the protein CASRTGGEQFF. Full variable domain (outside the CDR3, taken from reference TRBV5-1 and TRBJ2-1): KAGVTQTPRYLIKTRGQQVTLSCSPISGHRSVSWYQQTPGQGLQFLFEYFSETQRNKGNFPGRFSGRQFSNSRSEMNVSTLELGDSALYLCASRTGGEQFFGPGTRLTVL.

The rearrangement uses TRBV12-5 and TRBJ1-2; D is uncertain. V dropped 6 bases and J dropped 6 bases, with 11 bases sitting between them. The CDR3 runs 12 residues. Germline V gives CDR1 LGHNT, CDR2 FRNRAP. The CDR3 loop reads CASGSDGDGYTF. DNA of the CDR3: TGTGCTAGTGGCTCCGACGGAGATGGCTACACCTTC. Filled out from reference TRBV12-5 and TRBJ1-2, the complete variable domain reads DARVTQTPRHKVTEMGQEVTMRCQPILGHNTVFWYRQTMMQGLELLAYFRNRAPLDDSGMPKDRFSAEMPDATLATLKIQPSEPRDSAVYFCASGSDGDGYTFGSGTRLTVV.

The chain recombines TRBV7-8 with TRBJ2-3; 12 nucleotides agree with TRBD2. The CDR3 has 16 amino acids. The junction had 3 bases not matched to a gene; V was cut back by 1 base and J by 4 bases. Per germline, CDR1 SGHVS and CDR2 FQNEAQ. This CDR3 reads CASSLGPSGGADTQYF. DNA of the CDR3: TGTGCCAGCAGCTTAGGGCCTAGCGGGGGGGCAGATACGCAGTATTTT.

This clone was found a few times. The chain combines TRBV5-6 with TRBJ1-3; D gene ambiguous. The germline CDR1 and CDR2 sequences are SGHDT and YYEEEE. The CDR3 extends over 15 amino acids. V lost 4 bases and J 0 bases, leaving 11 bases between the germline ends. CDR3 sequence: CASSTETYSGNTIYF. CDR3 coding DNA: TGTGCCAGCAGCACCGAGACATACTCTGGAAACACCATATATTTT.

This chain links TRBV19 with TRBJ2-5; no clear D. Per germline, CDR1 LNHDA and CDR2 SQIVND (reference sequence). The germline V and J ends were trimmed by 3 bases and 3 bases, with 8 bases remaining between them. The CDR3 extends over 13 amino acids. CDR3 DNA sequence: TGTGCCAGTAGTATGGGCATCGAAGAGACCCAGTACTTC. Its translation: CASSMGIEETQYF.

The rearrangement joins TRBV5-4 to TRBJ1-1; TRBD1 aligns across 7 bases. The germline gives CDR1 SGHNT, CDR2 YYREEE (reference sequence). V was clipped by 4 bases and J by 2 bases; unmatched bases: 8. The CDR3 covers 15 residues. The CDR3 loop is CASSTIDRENTEAFF. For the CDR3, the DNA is TGTGCCAGCAGCACCATCGACAGGGAAAACACTGAAGCTTTCTTT.

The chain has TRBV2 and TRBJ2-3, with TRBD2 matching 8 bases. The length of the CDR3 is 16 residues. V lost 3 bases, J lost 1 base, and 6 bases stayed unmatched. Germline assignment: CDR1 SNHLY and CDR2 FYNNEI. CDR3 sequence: CASSESRAGGTDTQYF. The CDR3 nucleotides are TGTGCCAGCAGTGAGTCAAGAGCGGGGGGCACAGATACGCAGTATTTT.

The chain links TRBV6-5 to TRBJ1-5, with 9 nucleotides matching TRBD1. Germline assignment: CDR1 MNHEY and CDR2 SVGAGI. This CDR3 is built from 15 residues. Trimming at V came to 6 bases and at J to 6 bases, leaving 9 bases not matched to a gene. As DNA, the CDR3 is TGTGCCAGCAGGCCTCTAGGGACAGGGCCTCAGCCCCAGCATTTT. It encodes CASRPLGTGPQPQHF.

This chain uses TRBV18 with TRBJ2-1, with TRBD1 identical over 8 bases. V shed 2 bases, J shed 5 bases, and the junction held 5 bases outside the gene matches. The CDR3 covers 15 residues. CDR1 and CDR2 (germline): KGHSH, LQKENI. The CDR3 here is CASSPTGGSNNEQFF. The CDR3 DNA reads TGTGCCAGCTCACCAACAGGGGGATCGAACAATGAGCAGTTCTTC.

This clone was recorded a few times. DNA for the CDR3: TGTGCCAGCAGCTTAGAGGCAGGGGGACTCTTTACTTCCTCCTACGAGCAGTACTTC. Amino acids: CASSLEAGGLFTSSYEQYF. The chain employs TRBV7-2 and TRBJ2-7, with D possibly TRBD1 on 7 matching bases. Trimming stripped 1 base from V and 0 bases from J, with 22 bases between. Germline loops: CDR1 SGHTA, CDR2 FQGNSA. The CDR3 covers 19 residues.

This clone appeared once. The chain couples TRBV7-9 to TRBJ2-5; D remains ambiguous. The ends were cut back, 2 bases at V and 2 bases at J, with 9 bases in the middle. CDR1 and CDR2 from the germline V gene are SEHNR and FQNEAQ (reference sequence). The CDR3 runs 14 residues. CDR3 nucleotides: TGTGCCAGCAGCTTATTTGGCAGGCAAGAGACCCAGTACTTC. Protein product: CASSLFGRQETQYF.

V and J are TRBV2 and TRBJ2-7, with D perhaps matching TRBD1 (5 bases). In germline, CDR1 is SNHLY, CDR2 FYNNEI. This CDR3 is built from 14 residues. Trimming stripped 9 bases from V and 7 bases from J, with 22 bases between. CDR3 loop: CARGAITGLGEQYF. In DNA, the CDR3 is TGTGCCAGAGGGGCCATTACAGGTTTAGGAGAGCAGTACTTC.

DNA for the CDR3: TGTGCAAGTCGCCCCACAGGGTTTGCAGCTTTCTTT. Amino acids: CASRPTGFAAFF. The chain joins TRBV12-2 to TRBJ1-1; the table's D call, TRBD1, was not checked against the DNA. TRBV12-2 is reported as a pseudogene. This CDR3 spans 12 amino acids.

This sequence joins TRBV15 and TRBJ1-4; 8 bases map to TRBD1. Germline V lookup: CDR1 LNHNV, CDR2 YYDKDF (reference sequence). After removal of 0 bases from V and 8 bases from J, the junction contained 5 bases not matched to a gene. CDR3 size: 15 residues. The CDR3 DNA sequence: TGTGCCACCAGCAGAGACGACAGGGGAGGGGAAAAACTGTTTTTT. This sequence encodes CATSRDDRGGEKLFF.

The CDR3 coding sequence is TGTGCCAGTAGTAGTAACAGGGATTATAGCAATCAGCCCCAGCATTTT. It encodes CASSSNRDYSNQPQHF. The chain carries TRBV19 and TRBJ1-5, with a possible D match to TRBD1 (6 bases). V was shortened by 4 bases and J by 0 bases, with 13 bases between the two germline ends. The CDR3 is 16 residues long. Germline values: CDR1 LNHDA, CDR2 SQIVND (reference sequence).

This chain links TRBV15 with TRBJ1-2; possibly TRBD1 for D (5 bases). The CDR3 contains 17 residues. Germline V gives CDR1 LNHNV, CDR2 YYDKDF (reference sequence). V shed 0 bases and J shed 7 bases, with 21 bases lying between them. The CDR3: CATSRDNQGPRYGGYTF. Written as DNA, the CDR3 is TGTGCCACCAGCAGAGATAACCAGGGCCCTAGGTACGGTGGCTACACCTTC.

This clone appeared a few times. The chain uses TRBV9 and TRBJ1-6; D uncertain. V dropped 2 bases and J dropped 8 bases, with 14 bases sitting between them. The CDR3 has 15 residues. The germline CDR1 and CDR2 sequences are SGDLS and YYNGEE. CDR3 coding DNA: TGTGCCAGCAGCGTTGGCTCACTGAGGGATTCACCCCTCCACTTT. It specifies CASSVGSLRDSPLHF.

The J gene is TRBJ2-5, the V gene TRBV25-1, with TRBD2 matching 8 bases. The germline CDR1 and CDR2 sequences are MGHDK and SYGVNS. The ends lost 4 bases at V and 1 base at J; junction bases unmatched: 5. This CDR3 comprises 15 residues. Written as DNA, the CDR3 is TGTGCCAGCAGTGTTAGCGGGACTTTCCAAGAGACCCAGTACTTC. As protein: CASSVSGTFQETQYF.